This TCR beta chain was recorded in a study of cytomegalovirus exposure and HLA in healthy donors. Primers: 60 Vbeta forward and 13 Jbeta reverse. Some clones are missing from TCRdb's copy, which holds only in-frame ones; the method was immunoSEQ multiplex PCR. The sample carries about 89,000 clones, around 74% recorded once. CDR3 size: 14 residues. Germline-derived CDR1 and CDR2 are MNHEY and SVGAGI. A word on this clone: At one end the junction does not follow the germline gene, possibly because of a read error.

Source material: PBMCs. The TCR sequence derives from a young man in good health and CMV-seropositive. This rearrangement joins TRBV6-5 to TRBJ2-7; a possible D gene is TRBD2 (5 bases). The CDR3 reads CATSSTIISYEQYF. CDR3 bases: TGTGCCACCAGTTCGACTATAATCTCCTACGAGCAGTACTTC.